This T cell receptor (beta chain) was recovered during a study of control samples from healthy donors and cancer patients. Sequencing used immunoSEQ multiplex PCR; TCRdb keeps in-frame clones, though not all of them. The repertoire consists of some 140,000 clones, with 75% to 90% occurring once and the leading ten covering roughly 10%. Per germline, CDR1 SGHDT and CDR2 YYEEEE. The CDR3 is made up of 14 amino acids. V was pared by 4 bases and J by 4 bases, with 7 bases of the junction left unmatched. The material sequenced was blood. The TCR originated in a woman in her thirties in good health. The chain links TRBV5-6 to TRBJ1-2; 7 bases line up with TRBD1. CDR3 in amino acids: CASSPPGTVYGYTF. The CDR3 DNA sequence: TGTGCCAGCAGCCCCCCTGGGACAGTCTATGGCTACACCTTC.